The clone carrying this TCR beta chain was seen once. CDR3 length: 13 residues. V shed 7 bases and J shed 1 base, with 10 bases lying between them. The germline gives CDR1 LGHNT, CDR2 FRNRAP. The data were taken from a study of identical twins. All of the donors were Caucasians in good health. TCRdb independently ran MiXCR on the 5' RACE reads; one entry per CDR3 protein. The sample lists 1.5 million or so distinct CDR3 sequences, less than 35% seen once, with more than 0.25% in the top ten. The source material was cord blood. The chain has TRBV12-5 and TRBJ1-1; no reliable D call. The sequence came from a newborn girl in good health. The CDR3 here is CASAFRQNTEAFF. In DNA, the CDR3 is TGTGCTAGTGCCTTCCGACAGAACACTGAAGCTTTCTTT.